Described below is a single T cell receptor (beta chain) sequence and its context. The antigen remains unidentified. A second PCR of roughly 7 to 11 cycles used a sample-barcoded 5' primer and a J-beta primer mix. TCRdb reprocessed the 5' RACE reads with MiXCR, giving one entry per CDR3 protein. The data hold hundreds of thousands of distinct CDR3 sequences, with approximately 53% observed a single time. The CDR3 extends over 14 amino acids. V dropped 5 bases and J dropped 4; count of bases not matched to a gene: 5. CDR1 and CDR2 (germline): MNHEY, SVGAGI. The data stem from a study of blood T cells in healthy people across ages. Study overall: Capturing about one barcoded beta molecule per two T cells was achieved by template switching. Study results and limitations: What prevented conclusive comparison of naive and antigen-experienced cells was that PBMCs were unsorted.

The V gene is TRBV6-5, the J gene TRBJ2-3, with 8 bases lining up with TRBD1. The sample comprised blood. The sequence came from a man aged 35 to 55 in good health. CDR3 nucleotide sequence: TGTGCCAGCAGTCTGGACAGGGATGCAGATACGCAGTATTTT. It translates to CASSLDRDADTQYF.